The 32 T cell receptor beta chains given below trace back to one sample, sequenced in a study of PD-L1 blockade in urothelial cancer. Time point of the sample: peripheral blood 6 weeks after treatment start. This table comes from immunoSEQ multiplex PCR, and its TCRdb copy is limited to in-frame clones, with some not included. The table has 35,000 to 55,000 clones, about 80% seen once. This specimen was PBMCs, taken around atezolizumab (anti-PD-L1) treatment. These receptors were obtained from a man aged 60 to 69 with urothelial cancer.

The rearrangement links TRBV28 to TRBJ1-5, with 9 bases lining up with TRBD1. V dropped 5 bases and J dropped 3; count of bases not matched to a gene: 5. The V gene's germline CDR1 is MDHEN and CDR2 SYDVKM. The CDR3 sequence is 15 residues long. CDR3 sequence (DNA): TGTGCCAGCAGTCCGAGGGACAGGGCCAATCAGCCCCAGCATTTT. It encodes CASSPRDRANQPQHF. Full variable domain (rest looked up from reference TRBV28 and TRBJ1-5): DVKVTQSSRYLVKRTGEKVFLECVQDMDHENMFWYRQDPGLGLRLIYFSYDVKMKEKGDIPEGYSVSREKKERFSLILESASTNQTSMYLCASSPRDRANQPQHFGDGTRLSIL.

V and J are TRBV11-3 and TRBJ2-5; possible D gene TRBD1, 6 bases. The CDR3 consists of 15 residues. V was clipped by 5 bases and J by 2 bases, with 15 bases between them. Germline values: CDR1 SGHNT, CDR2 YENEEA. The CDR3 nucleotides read TGTGCCAGCAGCCTCGGAACAGGGCAACAAGAGACCCAGTACTTC. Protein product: CASSLGTGQQETQYF.

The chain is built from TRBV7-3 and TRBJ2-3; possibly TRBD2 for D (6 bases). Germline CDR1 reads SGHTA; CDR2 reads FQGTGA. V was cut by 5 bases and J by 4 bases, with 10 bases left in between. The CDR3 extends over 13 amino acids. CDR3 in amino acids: CASSPTRSDTQYF. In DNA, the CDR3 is TGTGCCAGCAGCCCGACTAGGTCAGATACGCAGTATTTT.

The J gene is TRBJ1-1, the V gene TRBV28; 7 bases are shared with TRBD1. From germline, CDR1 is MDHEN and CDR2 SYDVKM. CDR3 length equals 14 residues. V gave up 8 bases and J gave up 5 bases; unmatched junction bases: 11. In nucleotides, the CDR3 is TGTGCCAGCCGGTCCGGGACAGTTAATACTGAAGCTTTCTTT. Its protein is CASRSGTVNTEAFF.

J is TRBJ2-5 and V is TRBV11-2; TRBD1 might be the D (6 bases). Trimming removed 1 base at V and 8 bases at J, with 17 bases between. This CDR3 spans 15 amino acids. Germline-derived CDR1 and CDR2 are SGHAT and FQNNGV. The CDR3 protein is CASSLGGRAAVTQYF. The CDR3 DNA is TGTGCCAGCAGCTTAGGGGGGCGTGCCGCGGTCACCCAGTACTTC.

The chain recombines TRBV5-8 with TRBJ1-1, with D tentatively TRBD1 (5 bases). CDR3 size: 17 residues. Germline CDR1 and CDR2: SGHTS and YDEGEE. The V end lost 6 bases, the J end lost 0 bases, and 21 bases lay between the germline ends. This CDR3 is CASNLATDYSMNTEAFF. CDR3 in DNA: TGTGCCAGCAATCTGGCGACAGATTATTCCATGAACACTGAAGCTTTCTTT.

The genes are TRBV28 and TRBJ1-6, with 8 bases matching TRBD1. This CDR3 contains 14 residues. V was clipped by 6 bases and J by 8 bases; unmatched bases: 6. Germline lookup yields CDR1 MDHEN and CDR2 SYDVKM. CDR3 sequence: CASSQTGGYSPLHF. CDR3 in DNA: TGTGCCAGCAGCCAAACAGGGGGATATTCACCCCTCCACTTT. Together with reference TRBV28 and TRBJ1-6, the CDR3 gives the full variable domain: DVKVTQSSRYLVKRTGEKVFLECVQDMDHENMFWYRQDPGLGLRLIYFSYDVKMKEKGDIPEGYSVSREKKERFSLILESASTNQTSMYLCASSQTGGYSPLHFGNGTRLTVT.

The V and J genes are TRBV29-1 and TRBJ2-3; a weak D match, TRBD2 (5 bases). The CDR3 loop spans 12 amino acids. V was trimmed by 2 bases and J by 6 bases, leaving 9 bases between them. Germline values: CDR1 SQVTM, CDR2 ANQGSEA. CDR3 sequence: CSVELTTDTQYF. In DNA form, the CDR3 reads TGCAGCGTTGAACTGACTACTGATACGCAGTATTTT.

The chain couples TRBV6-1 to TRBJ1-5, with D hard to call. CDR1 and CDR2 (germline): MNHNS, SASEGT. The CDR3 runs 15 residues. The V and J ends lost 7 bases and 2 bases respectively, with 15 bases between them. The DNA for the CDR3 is TGTGCCAGCACCGCGGACTACCAAGGCAATCAGCCCCAGCATTTT. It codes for CASTADYQGNQPQHF.

CDR3 residues: CASSPRQGSDTEAFF. In DNA, the CDR3 is TGTGCCAGCAGCCCCCGACAGGGGTCGGACACTGAAGCTTTCTTT. The chain couples TRBV7-9 to TRBJ1-1, with 8 positions matching TRBD1. The germline V gene has CDR1 SEHNR and CDR2 FQNEAQ (reference sequence). The ends lost 5 bases at V and 3 bases at J; junction bases unmatched: 8. This CDR3 contains 15 residues.

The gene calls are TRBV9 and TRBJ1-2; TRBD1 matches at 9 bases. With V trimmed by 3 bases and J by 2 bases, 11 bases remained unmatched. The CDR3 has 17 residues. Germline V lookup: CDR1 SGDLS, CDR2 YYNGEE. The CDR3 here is CASSANPRDRENYGYTF. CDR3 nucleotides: TGTGCCAGCAGCGCGAACCCCAGGGACAGGGAAAACTATGGCTACACCTTC.

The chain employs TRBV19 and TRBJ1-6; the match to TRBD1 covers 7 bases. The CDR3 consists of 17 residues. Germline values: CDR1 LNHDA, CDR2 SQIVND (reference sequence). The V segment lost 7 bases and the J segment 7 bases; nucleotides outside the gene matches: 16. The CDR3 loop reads CASTPEGTVRKNSPLHF. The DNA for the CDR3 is TGTGCCAGTACCCCAGAGGGGACAGTCCGGAAGAATTCACCCCTCCACTTT.

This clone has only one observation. The CDR3 DNA sequence: TGCGCCAGCAGCTTGACCTATAAGGGGGGGGGCACAGATACGCAGTATTTT. Translated, it gives CASSLTYKGGGTDTQYF. The chain recombines TRBV5-1 with TRBJ2-3; D possibly corresponds to TRBD2 (7 bases). The V gene lost 1 base and the J gene lost 1 base, with 16 bases spanning the gap. This CDR3 spans 17 amino acids. Germline V gives CDR1 SGHRS, CDR2 YFSETQ.

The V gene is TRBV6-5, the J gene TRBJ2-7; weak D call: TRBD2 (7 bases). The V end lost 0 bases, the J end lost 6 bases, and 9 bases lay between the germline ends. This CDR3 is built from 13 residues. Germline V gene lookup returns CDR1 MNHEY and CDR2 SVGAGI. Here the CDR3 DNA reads TGTGCCAGCAGTTACTCGCGGGGGCTCGAGCAGTACTTC. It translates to CASSYSRGLEQYF.

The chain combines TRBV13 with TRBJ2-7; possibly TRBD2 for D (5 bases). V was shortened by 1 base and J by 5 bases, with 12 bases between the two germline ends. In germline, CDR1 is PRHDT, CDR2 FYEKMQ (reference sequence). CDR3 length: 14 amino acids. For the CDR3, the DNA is TGTGCCAGCAGCTTAGTTACGGCCGGGGACGAGCAGTACTTC. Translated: CASSLVTAGDEQYF.

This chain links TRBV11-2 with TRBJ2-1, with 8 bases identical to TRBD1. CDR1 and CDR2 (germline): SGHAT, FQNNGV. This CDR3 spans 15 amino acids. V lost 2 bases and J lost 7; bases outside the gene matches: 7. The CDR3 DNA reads TGTGCCAGCAGCTTACTAACAGGGGGTCAGAATGAGCAGTTCTTC. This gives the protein CASSLLTGGQNEQFF.

The CDR3 nucleotides are TGTGCCTGGAGTGGTATGAACACTGAAGCTTTCTTT. The encoded protein is CAWSGMNTEAFF. V is TRBV30 and J is TRBJ1-1; D unclear. Germline V gives CDR1 GTSNPN, CDR2 SVGIG (reference sequence). V gave up 1 base and J gave up 0 bases, with 3 bases separating them. This CDR3 is 12 amino acids long.

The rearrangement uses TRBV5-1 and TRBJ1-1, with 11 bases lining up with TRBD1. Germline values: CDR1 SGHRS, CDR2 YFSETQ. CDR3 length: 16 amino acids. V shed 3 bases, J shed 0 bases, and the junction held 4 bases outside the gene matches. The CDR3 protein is CASSSDRGPLNTEAFF. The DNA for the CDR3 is TGCGCCAGCAGCTCGGACAGGGGGCCCTTGAACACTGAAGCTTTCTTT.

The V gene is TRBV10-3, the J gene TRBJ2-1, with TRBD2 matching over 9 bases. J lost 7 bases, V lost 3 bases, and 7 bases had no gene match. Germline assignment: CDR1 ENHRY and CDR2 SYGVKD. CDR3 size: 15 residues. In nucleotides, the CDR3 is TGTGCCATCAGTGAAGGGGGCGGGGGGGGAAATGAGCAGTTCTTC. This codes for CAISEGGGGGNEQFF.

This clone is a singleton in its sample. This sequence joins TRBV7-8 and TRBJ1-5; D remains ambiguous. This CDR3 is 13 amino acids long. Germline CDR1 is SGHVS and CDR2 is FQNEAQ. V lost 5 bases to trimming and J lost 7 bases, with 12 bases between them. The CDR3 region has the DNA TGTGCCAGCAGCGAAGATCGAAGCCAGCCCCAGCATTTT. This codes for CASSEDRSQPQHF.

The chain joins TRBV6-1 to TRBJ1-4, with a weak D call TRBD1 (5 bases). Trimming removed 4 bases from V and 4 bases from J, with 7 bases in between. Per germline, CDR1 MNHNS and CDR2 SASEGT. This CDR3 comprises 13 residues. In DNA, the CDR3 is TGTGCCAGCAGTGGGGGCCTTAATGAAAAACTGTTTTTT. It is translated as CASSGGLNEKLFF.

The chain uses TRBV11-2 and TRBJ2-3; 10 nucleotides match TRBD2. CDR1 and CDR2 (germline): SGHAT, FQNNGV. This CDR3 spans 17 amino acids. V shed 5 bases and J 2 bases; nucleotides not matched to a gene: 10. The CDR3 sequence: CASSPHRTSGTTDTQYF. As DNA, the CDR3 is TGTGCCAGCAGCCCCCACCGGACTAGCGGCACCACAGATACGCAGTATTTT.

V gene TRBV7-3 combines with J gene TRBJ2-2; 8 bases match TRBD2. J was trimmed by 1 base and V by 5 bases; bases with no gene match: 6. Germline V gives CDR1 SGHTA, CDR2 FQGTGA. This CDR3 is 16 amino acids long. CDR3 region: CASSLFAGGNTGELFF. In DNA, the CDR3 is TGTGCCAGCAGCCTTTTTGCGGGGGGGAACACCGGGGAGCTGTTTTTT.

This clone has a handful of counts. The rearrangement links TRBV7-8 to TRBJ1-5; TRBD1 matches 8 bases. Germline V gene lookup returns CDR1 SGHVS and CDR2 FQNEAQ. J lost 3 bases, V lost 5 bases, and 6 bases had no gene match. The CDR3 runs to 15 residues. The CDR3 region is CASSKDRALNQPQHF. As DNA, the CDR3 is TGTGCCAGCAGCAAGGACAGGGCCCTCAATCAGCCCCAGCATTTT.

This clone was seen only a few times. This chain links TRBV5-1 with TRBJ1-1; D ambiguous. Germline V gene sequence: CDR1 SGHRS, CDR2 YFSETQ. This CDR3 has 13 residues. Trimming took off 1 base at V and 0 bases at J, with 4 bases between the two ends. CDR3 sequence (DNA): TGCGCCAGCAGCTTGTCCATGAACACTGAAGCTTTCTTT. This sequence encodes CASSLSMNTEAFF. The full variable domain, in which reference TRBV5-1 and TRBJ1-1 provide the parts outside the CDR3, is KAGVTQTPRYLIKTRGQQVTLSCSPISGHRSVSWYQQTPGQGLQFLFEYFSETQRNKGNFPGRFSGRQFSNSRSEMNVSTLELGDSALYLCASSLSMNTEAFFGQGTRLTVV.

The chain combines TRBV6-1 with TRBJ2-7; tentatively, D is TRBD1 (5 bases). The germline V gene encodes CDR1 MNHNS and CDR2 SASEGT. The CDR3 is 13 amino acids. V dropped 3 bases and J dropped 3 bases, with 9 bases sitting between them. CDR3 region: CASSDGQYYEQYF. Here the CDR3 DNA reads TGTGCCAGCAGTGACGGACAATACTACGAGCAGTACTTC.

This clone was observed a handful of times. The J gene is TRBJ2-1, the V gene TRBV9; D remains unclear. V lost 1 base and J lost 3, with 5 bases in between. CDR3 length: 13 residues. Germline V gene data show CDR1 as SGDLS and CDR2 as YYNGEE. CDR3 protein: CASSVNYYNEQFF. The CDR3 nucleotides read TGTGCCAGCAGCGTAAACTACTACAATGAGCAGTTCTTC.

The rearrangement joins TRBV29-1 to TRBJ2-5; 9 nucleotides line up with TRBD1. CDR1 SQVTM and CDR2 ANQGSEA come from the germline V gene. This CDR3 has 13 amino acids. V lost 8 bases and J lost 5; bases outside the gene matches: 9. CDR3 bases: TGCAGCATCACAGGGGGCTTTTGGGAGACCCAGTACTTC. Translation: CSITGGFWETQYF.

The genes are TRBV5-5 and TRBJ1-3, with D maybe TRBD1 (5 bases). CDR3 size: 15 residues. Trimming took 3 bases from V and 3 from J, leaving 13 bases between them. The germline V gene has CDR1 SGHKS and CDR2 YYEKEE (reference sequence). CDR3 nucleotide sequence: TGTGCCAGCAGCTGGGAACAGGAGCTTGGAAACACCATATATTTT. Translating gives CASSWEQELGNTIYF.

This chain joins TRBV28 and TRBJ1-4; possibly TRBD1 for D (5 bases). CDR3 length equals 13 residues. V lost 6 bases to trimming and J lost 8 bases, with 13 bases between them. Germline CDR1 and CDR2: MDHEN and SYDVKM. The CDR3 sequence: CASRSPGGEKLFF. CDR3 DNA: TGTGCCAGCAGATCCCCGGGGGGAGAAAAACTGTTTTTT.

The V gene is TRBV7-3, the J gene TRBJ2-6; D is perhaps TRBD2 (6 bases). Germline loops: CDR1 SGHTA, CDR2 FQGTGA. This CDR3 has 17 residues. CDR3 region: CVTRDGGTNSGANVLTF. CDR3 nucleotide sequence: TGTGTCACGCGGGATGGCGGAACCAACTCTGGGGCCAACGTCCTGACTTTC.

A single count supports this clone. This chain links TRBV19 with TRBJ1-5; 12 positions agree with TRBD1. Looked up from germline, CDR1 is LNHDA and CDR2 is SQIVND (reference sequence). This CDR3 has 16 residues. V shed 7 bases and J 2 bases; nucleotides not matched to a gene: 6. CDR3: CASMGQGAGGNQPQHF. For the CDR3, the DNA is TGTGCCAGTATGGGACAGGGGGCGGGCGGCAATCAGCCCCAGCATTTT.